A selection of T cell receptor beta chains follows, all from one sample in a study of T cells in Graves' hyperthyroidism and ophthalmopathy. TCRdb re-called the multiplex PCR reads through MiXCR, storing one row per CDR3 protein. Among nearly 750,000 distinct CDR3 sequences listed, roughly a third were seen once. Material for sequencing was blood. The receptors stem from a middle-aged woman with Graves' hyperthyroidism. Both conserved end residues are trimmed from each CDR3. The order of the fields is CDR3 protein, V gene, clone size, J gene. Where a row states a size, it is once, few, many or the class of an expanded clone; other rows omit it.

CDR3 protein: SAVQESLGGYT; V gene: TRBV29-1; clone size: many; J gene: TRBJ1-2
CDR3 protein: ASSLMGGPALGEQY; V gene: TRBV5-1; clone size: .; J gene: TRBJ2-7
CDR3 protein: ASSRDRGPEKLF; V gene: TRBV7-9; clone size: many; J gene: TRBJ1-4
CDR3 protein: ASSFHRLARYEQY; V gene: TRBV12-3/TRBV12-4; clone size: .; J gene: TRBJ2-7
CDR3 protein: ASSRFLRVTYNEQF; V gene: TRBV7-8; clone size: .; J gene: TRBJ2-1
CDR3 protein: ASSRARNRVNTEAF; V gene: TRBV6-1; clone size: .; J gene: TRBJ1-1
CDR3 protein: ASSWDSFYEQY; V gene: TRBV2; clone size: many; J gene: TRBJ2-7
CDR3 protein: ASSIDSNTGELF; V gene: TRBV7-9; clone size: many; J gene: TRBJ2-2
CDR3 protein: ASSFTGSHGYT; V gene: TRBV27; clone size: few; J gene: TRBJ1-2
CDR3 protein: ASSLGGATSGNHEQY; V gene: TRBV5-1; clone size: few; J gene: TRBJ2-7
CDR3 protein: ASSFEGRTQY; V gene: TRBV7-2; clone size: .; J gene: TRBJ2-5
CDR3 protein: ASSRHDRGQEQY; V gene: TRBV5-1; clone size: .; J gene: TRBJ2-7
CDR3 protein: ASLGPSGGNTEAF; V gene: TRBV6-2/TRBV6-3; clone size: few; J gene: TRBJ1-1
CDR3 protein: ASTQQGSQETQY; V gene: TRBV2; clone size: few; J gene: TRBJ2-5
CDR3 protein: ASSFYGRLAGAKRGYNEQF; V gene: TRBV7-8; clone size: .; J gene: .
CDR3 protein: ASSRAWGYEQY; V gene: TRBV3-1; clone size: .; J gene: TRBJ2-7
CDR3 protein: SAREQGYSTDTQY; V gene: TRBV20-1; clone size: once; J gene: TRBJ2-3
CDR3 protein: ASGGPREMNYGYT; V gene: TRBV6-5; clone size: few; J gene: TRBJ1-2
CDR3 protein: SASQGYEQF; V gene: TRBV20-1; clone size: .; J gene: TRBJ2-1
CDR3 protein: ASSNFDRNPYEQY; V gene: TRBV7-9; clone size: few; J gene: TRBJ2-7
CDR3 protein: AITSDRDGYT; V gene: TRBV10-3; clone size: once; J gene: TRBJ1-2
CDR3 protein: ASRDLTSGFHEQY; V gene: TRBV10-2; clone size: many; J gene: TRBJ2-7
CDR3 protein: ASSHNGRDAGELF; V gene: TRBV4-3; clone size: .; J gene: TRBJ2-2
CDR3 protein: ASSYSAGRFYEQY; V gene: TRBV6-5; clone size: many; J gene: TRBJ2-7
CDR3 protein: ASSEAGVRVIETQY; V gene: TRBV2; clone size: .; J gene: TRBJ2-5
CDR3 protein: ASSPEPQRNTEAF; V gene: TRBV12-3/TRBV12-4; clone size: few; J gene: TRBJ1-1
CDR3 protein: ASSLIESAYEQY; V gene: TRBV7-9; clone size: few; J gene: TRBJ2-7
CDR3 protein: ASSPQGAPAEAF; V gene: TRBV6-6; clone size: .; J gene: TRBJ1-1
CDR3 protein: AISGKVRGYEQY; V gene: TRBV10-3; clone size: .; J gene: TRBJ2-7
CDR3 protein: ASVGGRGDNQPQH; V gene: TRBV2; clone size: many; J gene: TRBJ1-5
CDR3 protein: ATKNVGQGGTEAF; V gene: TRBV6-6; clone size: few; J gene: TRBJ1-1
CDR3 protein: ASSPDERPYEQY; V gene: TRBV4-3; clone size: few; J gene: TRBJ2-7
CDR3 protein: SVVPVEISTDTQY; V gene: TRBV29-1; clone size: .; J gene: TRBJ2-3
CDR3 protein: ASSSQTSGYCT; V gene: TRBV7-9; clone size: many; J gene: TRBJ1-2
CDR3 protein: ASSLDLQGMGELF; V gene: TRBV5-1; clone size: .; J gene: TRBJ2-2
CDR3 protein: ASSLESGLPYNEQF; V gene: TRBV7-2; clone size: .; J gene: TRBJ2-1
CDR3 protein: ASSVGQPNTEAF; V gene: TRBV9; clone size: many; J gene: TRBJ1-1
CDR3 protein: ASSQSVSNQPQH; V gene: TRBV7-2; clone size: few; J gene: TRBJ1-5
CDR3 protein: SARLWGQGGYGYT; V gene: TRBV20-1; clone size: once; J gene: TRBJ1-2
CDR3 protein: ASSLVRQGFNSPLH; V gene: TRBV7-9; clone size: many; J gene: TRBJ1-6
CDR3 protein: ASSQVSGTGNF; V gene: TRBV3-1; clone size: many; J gene: TRBJ1-1
CDR3 protein: ASSDHARAGNEQF; V gene: TRBV2; clone size: .; J gene: TRBJ2-1
CDR3 protein: ASSFAADGDTGELF; V gene: TRBV12-3/TRBV12-4; clone size: few; J gene: TRBJ2-2
CDR3 protein: ASSRRTLGSNYGYT; V gene: TRBV25-1; clone size: .; J gene: TRBJ1-2
CDR3 protein: ATSRDLPTGEQY; V gene: TRBV15; clone size: many; J gene: TRBJ2-7
CDR3 protein: ASSYSLGGSYGYT; V gene: TRBV6-6; clone size: few; J gene: TRBJ1-2
CDR3 protein: ASSQGLAAIVNTEAF; V gene: TRBV4-3; clone size: .; J gene: TRBJ1-1
CDR3 protein: SVEDTAGYEQY; V gene: TRBV29-1; clone size: .; J gene: TRBJ2-7
CDR3 protein: ASSVSGTENSPLH; V gene: TRBV9; clone size: .; J gene: TRBJ1-6
CDR3 protein: ASSEGFLLRNGYT; V gene: TRBV10-3; clone size: few; J gene: TRBJ1-2
CDR3 protein: ASSVVGTGAAGELF; V gene: TRBV9; clone size: few; J gene: TRBJ2-2
CDR3 protein: ATNPSESYEQY; V gene: TRBV6-5; clone size: many; J gene: TRBJ2-7
CDR3 protein: ASTPGYALSEGYT; V gene: TRBV3-1; clone size: few; J gene: TRBJ1-2